This TCR beta chain emerged from a study of early T cells in non-severe SARS-CoV-2 infection (dated by TCRdb to the early 2020s). Background on the whole study: Because TCR sequencing was done on bulk RNA from unsorted whole blood, the alpha and beta chains could not be paired.

Set within a cohort of healthcare workers in London, UK, this nested case-control study involved weekly PCR testing of nasopharyngeal swabs along with blood sampling. Between 23 and 31 March 2020, the week of the UK lockdown, healthcare workers were enrolled and then followed up weekly for as long as 16 weeks. Library preparation used 5' RACE. Sequencing took place on a NextSeq 500. Unique molecular identifiers were attached to individual cDNA molecules in the TCR library protocol so that sequencing error and PCR bias could be corrected. Both TCR alpha and beta chains were sequenced, and tight co-correlation was observed between alpha and beta sequence abundances in each sample. The source study handled its data this way. Decombinator V4 was used to annotate TCR sequences for V gene, J gene and CDR3. Expanded TCRs were defined as changing significantly between any two time points under a Poisson model with p below 0.0001. TCR abundances were normalised to the total number of TCRs sequenced in each sample and reported as counts per million. TRAV1-2 paired with TRAJ12, TRAJ20 or TRAJ33 defined MAIT TCRs, while TRAV10 paired with TRAJ18 defined iNKT TCRs. VDJdb, accessed 1 November 2021, was searched for CMV, EBV and SARS-CoV-2 annotated TCRs, excluding TCRs annotated for multiple antigens. TCRdb passed the public sequencing reads through fastp at Q25 and MiXCR, retaining productive beta sequences. Entries are consolidated by CDR3 protein sequence, retaining the most common genes and DNA. These V and J calls derive from TCRdb rather than the authors' analysis. Counted in this sample were around 61,000 distinct CDR3 sequences; 9.5% to 14% of them appeared once. The leading ten clones occupy roughly 1.7% of the sample.

The germline V gene yields SQVTM for CDR1 and ANQGSEA for CDR2. V gives up 4 bases and J gives up 1 base, and the segment between their germline ends measures 1 base. Counted from cysteine to phenylalanine, this CDR3 has 10 amino acids. CDR3 DNA is the only sequence kept; it has 30 bases, read in frame from the first base. Broader findings and caveats from the paper: VDJdb matching was skewed toward anti-spike CD8 responses, so virus-specific expansions were likely underestimated and private and CD4 specificities were missed.

On this clonotype: Its antigen remains unidentified. No base qualities exist here, and no much larger clone lies one base off it.

Sequenced sample: whole blood. This chain joins TRBV29-1 to TRBJ2-5, with no D gene named confidently. This clonotype was sampled from an adult who was a healthcare worker with PCR-confirmed SARS-CoV-2 infection or an uninfected control (not recorded which). CDR3 loop: CSVGQETQYF. The nucleotide sequence is given as TGCAGCGTTGGCCAAGAGACCCAGTACTTC. With the portions outside the CDR3 filled from the reference TRBV29-1 and TRBJ2-5 genes, the complete variable region becomes SAVISQKPSRDICQRGTSLTIQCQVDSQVTMMFWYRQQPGQSLTLIATANQGSEATYESGFVIDKFPISRPNLTFSTLTVSNMSPEDSSIYLCSVGQETQYFGPGTRLLVL.